This T cell receptor (beta chain) originates from a study of shared clonotypes between healthy human individuals. For the study at large: Participating donors consisted of two women and three men aged 18 to 49.

CD8 cells regarded as naive lacked CD45RO, were positively chosen for CCR7, and omitted terminally differentiated effector memory CD45RA+ cells. The donors were all Caucasian adults (living in Nashville, Tennessee). Germline lookup yields CDR1 SGHVS and CDR2 FQNEAQ. The V end was cut by 5 bases, the J end by 5 bases, with 7 bases between. CDR3 size: 12 residues. Sorted-subset replicate PCRs used 200 ng DNA, about 30,000 T cell genomes. Libraries were prepared by immunoSEQ multiplex PCR; TCRdb keeps only in-frame clonotypes and omits some of them. The repertoire consists of some 580,000 clones, with roughly 98% occurring once and the leading ten covering 0.25% to 0.35%.

The TCR sequence derives from a man aged 30-40 years in good health. The chain carries TRBV7-8 and TRBJ2-1; D is ambiguous. The sample was naive CD8+ T cells sorted from blood. Written as DNA, the CDR3 is TGTGCCAGCAGCGGAAACAACAATGAGCAGTTCTTC. It translates to CASSGNNNEQFF.